This TCR beta chain appears in the sequencing data of a study of T cells in localized non-small cell lung cancer. As concerns this clone: Its antigen is unidentified. One end of the junction fails to match germline, which may point to a read error.

This CDR3 has 12 amino acids. Germline CDR1 reads LNHDA; CDR2 reads SQIVND (reference sequence). The adjacent lung that was sampled lay at least 2 cm from the tumor margin and showed no atypia. General observations from the study: There was an association of higher blood T cell density with longer overall survival. Sequencing was limited to one tumor region, leaving the possibility of heterogeneity open.

Generated by immunoSEQ multiplex PCR, the TCRdb table keeps only in-frame clones and is missing some. The top ten hold around 26% of the sample, which has around 800 clones, 15% to 25% seen once. The source was normal lung tissue next to the tumor, collected before any cancer treatment. The origin of this receptor is a female donor older than 55 with stage I lung adenocarcinoma. This sequence joins TRBV19 and TRBJ1-2; D perhaps matches TRBD1 (5 bases). The CDR3, as DNA: TGTGCCAGTAGTCTAGACAGCTATGGCTACACCTTC. Its protein is CASSLDSYGYTF.